What follows is one TCR beta chain and its context. Its binding antigen is unknown. There are no base qualities to consult, and no much larger clone falls within one base. This specimen comes from a study of T cells after yellow fever vaccination (dated by TCRdb to the late 2010s). Some background on the complete study: Libraries from fractions with low cell numbers were prepared with the SMART-Seq v4 Ultra Low Input RNA kit. Blood was drawn at multiple timepoints before and after primary and secondary immunization, with bulk PBMC replicates and cell subsets isolated. The cohort comprised two healthy male donors, one aged 18 to 30 and one aged 30 to 39 years. To follow T-cell clones before and after primary and booster YFV17D yellow fever vaccination, bulk TCR alpha and beta repertoires were sequenced over time. Summary of the overall study and its limitations: Only a couple of donors were included in the study, so the extent to which the findings can be generalized is limited. FACS-sorted repertoires could contain abundant contaminating clonotypes from the bulk population, so computational filtering was required. After the booster, most clones that had expanded after primary vaccination were detected again (roughly 95% of CD4 and over 75% of CD8), suggesting broad maintenance of memory. Compared with the primary T-cell response, the secondary T-cell response was weaker but faster, peaking on day 5 rather than day 15. A small fraction of clonotypes showed up in both the CD4 and CD8 compartments, probably as a result of convergent recombination.

Synthesis of TCR cDNA relied on 5'RACE template switching, a step that introduced a universal primer site along with unique molecular identifiers. cDNA synthesis was primed from both the TCR alpha and TCR beta constant segments. Libraries were amplified in two PCR steps, with sample barcodes and sequencing adapters added in the second step. Sequencing of libraries was performed on Illumina HiSeq 2500 (2x100 bp) or NovaSeq (2x150 bp). As for the authors' bioinformatics: MIGEC handled demultiplexing of reads and collapsing into UMI consensus sequences, while MiXCR performed V(D)J alignment. Clonotypes responding to the vaccine were identified with edgeR on replicate PBMC samples, with the criteria of FDR below 0.01 and a log2 fold change above 5 up to day 15. Each bulk clonotype received a CD4 or CD8 identity based on whether the sequenced CD4 or CD8 repertoire contained that clonotype at higher abundance. Using fastp trimming at Q25 and MiXCR clonotype assembly, TCRdb reanalyzed the public sequencing data and kept in-frame beta chains. Rows are unified per CDR3 protein, each entry keeping the most common DNA and genes. The V and J calls and clone size are TCRdb's, not the authors'. The sample table lists 150,000 to 200,000 distinct CDR3 sequences, roughly 6.2% of them with a count of one. The ten top clones hold about 2.8% of the sample.

The sample's treatment or condition label, in plain terms: live attenuated yellow fever vaccine strain. PBMCs were isolated from peripheral blood using a standard Ficoll-Paque protocol. Dynabeads CD4 and CD8 positive selection kits were used to isolate the CD4 and CD8 T-cell fractions. TriZol was used to extract RNA from bulk PBMCs, from CD4 and CD8 fractions, and from dextramer-positive and dextramer-negative fractions. The clonotype comes from a man younger than 30 who received the YFV17D yellow fever vaccine. Sequencing used CD4+ T cells sorted from PBMCs, obtained on the day of the first yellow fever vaccination.

Here the CDR3 is given as CASSTDNEQFF. In nucleotide form, the sequence is TGCGCCAGCAGCACAGACAATGAGCAGTTCTTC. The chain is encoded by TRBV5-1 joined to TRBJ2-1; too little of a D gene remains to name it. Spanning cysteine to phenylalanine, the CDR3 consists of 11 amino acids. The read is trimmed to its CDR3 DNA, 33 bases read in frame from base 1. V is clipped by 4 bases and J by 5 bases, and the sequence between their germline boundaries is 4 bases long. The germline V gene encodes CDR1 SGHRS and CDR2 YFSETQ. With the portions outside the CDR3 filled from the reference TRBV5-1 and TRBJ2-1 genes, the complete variable region becomes KAGVTQTPRYLIKTRGQQVTLSCSPISGHRSVSWYQQTPGQGLQFLFEYFSETQRNKGNFPGRFSGRQFSNSRSEMNVSTLELGDSALYLCASSTDNEQFFGPGTRLTVL.